The rows below give T cell receptor beta chains drawn from one sample of a study of blood T cell repertoires in COVID-19. Repertoires were generated with immunoSEQ multiplex PCR, while TCRdb's copy carries only in-frame clones and drops some. The sample carries roughly 80,000 clones, roughly 84% recorded once. The material sequenced was peripheral blood. The receptor source for this set is a woman aged 70 to 79 with acute or convalescent COVID-19. Both conserved end residues are part of each CDR3. The order of the fields is V gene, clone size, D gene, J gene, CDR3 DNA, CDR3 protein. D genes are given only for firm matches. Only part of the rows carry a size: once, few, many, or a class if the clone is expanded.

TRBV6-5	-	TRBD2	TRBJ2-5	TGTGCCAGCAGTAGAGCGGGATTTCACGGGGAGACCCAGTACTTC	CASSRAGFHGETQYF
TRBV6-1	-	TRBD2	TRBJ2-5	TGTGCCAGCAGTGTGGCTAGCGGGGGTATCCAAGAGACCCAGTACTTC	CASSVASGGIQETQYF
TRBV2	-	-	TRBJ1-2	TGTGCCAGCAAATTGACAGCAGGGGAGATCCACTATGGCTACACCTTC	CASKLTAGEIHYGYTF
TRBV29-1	-	-	TRBJ2-3	TGCAGCGTCGCCGACACTACGCAGTATTTT	CSVADTTQYF
TRBV14	once	TRBD1	TRBJ1-1	TGTGCCAGCAGCCCACAGGGGACCACTGAAGCTTTCTTT	CASSPQGTTEAFF
TRBV29-1	-	TRBD1	TRBJ2-2	TGCAGCGTGAACAGGGGTAGGAGCATAAGCACCGGGGAGCTGTTTTTT	CSVNRGRSISTGELFF
TRBV9	once	TRBD2	TRBJ2-1	TGTGCCAGCAGTGCGGGACTAGACGCCTACAATGAGCAGTTCTTC	CASSAGLDAYNEQFF
TRBV27	-	-	TRBJ2-2	TGTGCCAGCAGTGGACACGGGACATCCACCGGGGAGCTGTTTTTT	CASSGHGTSTGELFF
TRBV24-1	few	TRBD1	TRBJ1-5	TGTGCCACCAGTGTCGGACAGGATGATCAGCCCCAGCATTTT	CATSVGQDDQPQHF
TRBV18	-	TRBD2	TRBJ2-1	TGTGCCAGCTCACCACAACTAGCGCCACTGTACAATGAGCAGTTCTTC	CASSPQLAPLYNEQFF
TRBV6-2/TRBV6-3	-	-	TRBJ1-2	TGTGCCAGCAGTTACCAGAACTATGGCTACACCTTC	CASSYQNYGYTF
TRBV7-9	-	-	TRBJ1-2	TGTGCCAGCAGCTTAGCGTCAGGGTTTGAAGGCTACACCTTC	CASSLASGFEGYTF
TRBV12-3/TRBV12-4	-	-	TRBJ1-3	TGTGCCAGCGGCCGGAGTCAATTATATTTT	CASGRSQLYF
TRBV4-1	-	TRBD1	TRBJ2-5	TGCGCCAGCAGCCAAGAACCGGGGACAGCCGGCGGGACCCAGTACTTC	CASSQEPGTAGGTQYF
TRBV3-1/TRBV3-2	-	-	TRBJ2-1	TGTGCCAGCAGCCCGCCCGGGGGGCTTTCATATGAGCAGTTCTTC	CASSPPGGLSYEQFF
TRBV2	-	-	TRBJ1-5	TGTGCCAGCAGTGAGCGGGGAAACAATCAGCCCCAGCATTTT	CASSERGNNQPQHF
TRBV3-1/TRBV3-2	-	-	TRBJ1-2	TGTGCCAGCAACTGGGGCCAGACTGTTAACTATGGCTACACCTTC	CASNWGQTVNYGYTF
TRBV9	-	-	TRBJ1-5	TGTGCCAGCAGCGCCGGACCCGGGGGGAGCAATCAGCCCCAGCATTTT	CASSAGPGGSNQPQHF
TRBV28	-	TRBD1	TRBJ1-2	TGTGCCAGCAGTTCCGCCGCTAGGGGGCTGGATGGCTACACCTTC	CASSSAARGLDGYTF
TRBV6-6	-	-	TRBJ2-3	TGTGCCAGCCGGACTTCGATGAATACGCAGTATTTT	CASRTSMNTQYF
TRBV6-1	-	TRBD1	TRBJ2-2	TGTGCCAGCAGTGGACACGGGACAGGGGGTTCCGGGGAGCTGTTTTTT	CASSGHGTGGSGELFF
TRBV9	-	-	TRBJ2-1	TGTGCCAGCAGCGCTCGATCGGACACCCTTAGGAATGAGCAGTTCTTC	CASSARSDTLRNEQFF
TRBV19	-	-	TRBJ1-5	TGTGCCACCCAACCACCCGCGAATCAGCCCCAGCATTTT	CATQPPANQPQHF